This TCR beta chain was found in a study of CD8+ T cells in alopecia areata. Findings and caveats of the study: Mouse data revealed clearer TCR sharing than patient data did, a gap possibly tied to HLA.

Sequencing relied on a cDNA template that was reverse transcribed from extracted RNA. TCRdb keeps only in-frame clones here, not all; method: immunoSEQ multiplex PCR. The data contain some 170,000 clones, approximately 56% of them seen just once; the ten biggest clones take up under 15%. Between the trimmed V and J ends, which lost 6 bases and 7 bases, there was a span of 22 bases. The CDR3 has 16 amino acids. Germline V lookup: CDR1 SGHRS, CDR2 YFSETQ. A note on this clone: Its target is not known.

This sample comprised CD4+ T cells sorted from blood, obtained at week 0. This chain links TRBV5-1 with TRBJ1-4; no definite D call. This TCR was recovered from a human donor with alopecia areata. CDR3 protein: CASNPGSRTTAEKLFF. DNA of the CDR3: TGCGCCAGCAATCCCGGCAGTCGTACAACGGCTGAAAAACTGTTTTTT. The full variable domain, completed using reference TRBV5-1 and TRBJ1-4, is KAGVTQTPRYLIKTRGQQVTLSCSPISGHRSVSWYQQTPGQGLQFLFEYFSETQRNKGNFPGRFSGRQFSNSRSEMNVSTLELGDSALYLCASNPGSRTTAEKLFFGSGTQLSVL.